One and the same sample provided the 32 T cell receptor beta chains below, sequenced in a study of cytomegalovirus exposure and HLA in healthy donors. With 60 Vbeta and 13 Jbeta primers, the PCR was carried out. The method was immunoSEQ multiplex PCR; TCRdb's version includes in-frame clones alone and lacks a portion of them. The sample records more than 110,000 clones, 70% to 80% being singletons. Sequencing was carried out using PBMCs. These receptors were collected from a woman aged 45-65 years in good health and CMV-seropositive.

The rearrangement joins TRBV4-2 to TRBJ2-5, with TRBD2 as a possible D gene (7 bases). CDR1 is LGHNA, CDR2 YNFKEQ, per germline. The CDR3 runs to 13 residues. Trimming pared 1 base from V and 7 bases from J, leaving 10 bases between. The CDR3 loop is CASSQAGGRTQYF. The CDR3, as DNA: TGTGCCAGCAGCCAAGCCGGGGGGCGGACCCAGTACTTC.

This chain links TRBV6-1 with TRBJ1-6; 7 bases match TRBD1. The germline V gene has CDR1 MNHNS and CDR2 SASEGT. The CDR3 is 13 residues long. The V segment lost 6 bases and the J segment 8 bases; nucleotides outside the gene matches: 4. DNA of the CDR3: TGTGCCAGCAGGACAGGGTGGGATTCACCCCTCCACTTT. Its translation: CASRTGWDSPLHF.

The chain couples TRBV19 to TRBJ1-2, with TRBD1 matching over 9 bases. Unmatched junction bases numbered 8, after V lost 4 bases and J lost 8 bases. This CDR3 comprises 14 residues. Per the germline V gene, CDR1 is LNHDA and CDR2 is SQIVND (reference sequence). The CDR3 sequence: CASSTLQGAKGYTF. The CDR3 bases are TGTGCCAGTAGTACTTTACAGGGGGCGAAGGGCTACACCTTC.

Comment on this clone: The junction departs from the called germline gene at one end, perhaps through a read error. V usage is TRBV30 and J usage is TRBJ2-6; possibly TRBD1 for D (5 bases). CDR1 GTSNPN and CDR2 SVGIG come from the germline V gene (reference sequence). The CDR3 totals 15 residues. The CDR3 reads CAWSVGYSGANGLTF. The CDR3 bases are TGTGCCTGGAGTGTAGGCTACTCTGGGGCCAACGGCCTGACTTTC.

This rearrangement joins TRBV7-2 to TRBJ2-1, with TRBD2 matching over 16 bases. The CDR3 is 19 amino acids. Germline loops: CDR1 SGHTA, CDR2 FQGNSA. V gave up 4 bases and J gave up 8 bases; unmatched junction bases: 14. CDR3 sequence: CASSSRSGLAGGLGDEQFF. The DNA for the CDR3 is TGTGCCAGCAGCTCTCGCTCGGGACTAGCGGGGGGGTTGGGGGATGAGCAGTTCTTC.

The chain couples TRBV5-1 to TRBJ2-7; 16 bases align to TRBD2. J lost 2 bases, V lost 4 bases, and 9 bases had no gene match. This CDR3 comprises 18 residues. Germline values: CDR1 SGHRS, CDR2 YFSETQ. The CDR3 is CASSPDLGLAGGTYEQYF. The CDR3 DNA reads as TGCGCCAGCAGCCCGGACTTGGGACTAGCGGGGGGGACCTACGAGCAGTACTTC.

The V gene is TRBV29-1, the J gene TRBJ2-3; 12 nucleotides match TRBD2. V was pared by 1 base and J by 14 bases, with 4 bases of the junction left unmatched. This CDR3 region has 12 residues. Per the germline V gene, CDR1 is SQVTM and CDR2 is ANQGSEA. The CDR3 loop is CSVEATSGRSYF. CDR3 nucleotide sequence: TGCAGCGTTGAAGCCACTAGCGGGAGGTCGTATTTT.

This clone was picked up one time. V is TRBV29-1 and J is TRBJ1-1; tentative D call: TRBD1 (5 bases). Trimming pared 3 bases from V and 1 base from J, leaving 12 bases between. CDR1 SQVTM and CDR2 ANQGSEA come from the germline V gene. The CDR3 consists of 14 residues. CDR3 amino acids: CSVDSNGANTEAFF. CDR3 sequence (DNA): TGCAGCGTTGACAGCAATGGGGCGAACACTGAAGCTTTCTTT.

As DNA, the CDR3 is TGTGCCAGCAGCTTAGCCAGCGGGGGCTCTGGTGAGCAGTTCTTC. Translation gives CASSLASGGSGEQFF. This chain links TRBV7-6 with TRBJ2-1; 8 bases are a match to TRBD2. V shed 0 bases and J 9 bases; nucleotides not matched to a gene: 7. Germline V gene data show CDR1 as SGHVS and CDR2 as FNYEAQ. CDR3 length equals 15 residues. The full variable domain, its missing parts supplied by reference TRBV7-6 and TRBJ2-1, is GAGVSQSPRYKVTKRGQDVALRCDPISGHVSLYWYRQALGQGPEFLTYFNYEAQQDKSGLPNDRFSAERPEGSISTLTIQRTEQRDSAMYRCASSLASGGSGEQFFGPGTRLTVL.

This chain joins TRBV5-3 and TRBJ1-2; D gene ambiguous. TRBV5-3 is an ORF, with its function uncertain. This CDR3 contains 12 residues. The V end was cut by 5 bases, the J end by 2 bases, with 7 bases between. DNA for the CDR3: TGTGCCAGAAGTAGAGGCAACTATGGCTACACCTTC. It is translated as CARSRGNYGYTF.

In nucleotides, the CDR3 is TGTGCCAGTAGTATTAAGGGGCCGTCAGATACGCAGTATTTT. This encodes CASSIKGPSDTQYF. V and J are TRBV19 and TRBJ2-3; a weak D match, TRBD1 (5 bases). This CDR3 is 14 amino acids long. From germline, CDR1 is LNHDA and CDR2 SQIVND (reference sequence). V was clipped by 3 bases and J by 4 bases, with 11 bases between them.

This clone turned up a few times. The chain carries TRBV7-6 and TRBJ2-7, with a tentative D call TRBD1 (5 bases). The CDR3 loop spans 16 amino acids. The ends were cut back, 5 bases at V and 5 bases at J, with 22 bases in the middle. Per the germline V gene, CDR1 is SGHVS and CDR2 is FNYEAQ. CDR3 DNA sequence: TGTGCCAGCAGCCCGGCTAGGGCAGGGTCGGGCCACGAGCAGTACTTC. Its protein is CASSPARAGSGHEQYF. The full variable domain, rest sourced from reference TRBV7-6 and TRBJ2-7, is GAGVSQSPRYKVTKRGQDVALRCDPISGHVSLYWYRQALGQGPEFLTYFNYEAQQDKSGLPNDRFSAERPEGSISTLTIQRTEQRDSAMYRCASSPARAGSGHEQYFGPGTRLTVT.

V and J are TRBV7-2 and TRBJ1-6; weak D call: TRBD1 (6 bases). V was shortened by 4 bases and J by 7 bases, with 17 bases between the two germline ends. Germline-derived CDR1 and CDR2 are SGHTA and FQGNSA. This CDR3 is 16 amino acids long. CDR3 DNA sequence: TGTGCCAGCAGCTCCCTAGGTTCAGGGGTGAATTCACCCCTCCACTTT. This gives the protein CASSSLGSGVNSPLHF.

The chain has TRBV7-3 and TRBJ2-1; D is perhaps TRBD1 (5 bases). V was clipped by 2 bases and J by 2 bases, with 10 bases between them. Germline lookup yields CDR1 SGHTA and CDR2 FQGTGA. The CDR3 runs 15 residues. CDR3 DNA: TGTGCCAGCAGCTTAGGCCAGGGAACCTACAATGAGCAGTTCTTC. It codes for CASSLGQGTYNEQFF.

This sequence joins TRBV11-3 and TRBJ1-1, with 7 positions matching TRBD1. V shed 1 base and J 3 bases; nucleotides not matched to a gene: 5. The CDR3 length is 15 residues. Germline V gene data show CDR1 as SGHNT and CDR2 as YENEEA. The CDR3 reads CASSLGFDRDTEAFF. Written as DNA, the CDR3 is TGTGCCAGCAGCTTAGGGTTCGACAGGGACACTGAAGCTTTCTTT.

This clone was seen a handful of times. The genes are TRBV11-1 and TRBJ1-6; D may be TRBD1 (6 bases). Germline V gene data show CDR1 as SGHAT and CDR2 as FQDESV (reference sequence). Trimming took off 1 base at V and 10 bases at J, with 11 bases between the two ends. The length of the CDR3 is 14 residues. CDR3 amino acids: CASSLVQGGSPLHF. The CDR3 nucleotides are TGTGCCAGCAGCTTAGTACAGGGTGGCTCACCCCTCCACTTT.

The chain recombines TRBV7-2 with TRBJ1-4, with D possibly matching TRBD1 (5 bases). CDR1 and CDR2 from the germline V gene are SGHTA and FQGNSA. Trimming removed 4 bases at V and 8 bases at J, with 11 bases between. The CDR3 extends over 13 amino acids. The CDR3 sequence is CASSWGGGEKLFF. CDR3 in DNA: TGTGCCAGCAGCTGGGGGGGAGGAGAAAAACTGTTTTTT.

This sequence joins TRBV30 and TRBJ1-5; 9 bases line up with TRBD1. The germline CDR1 and CDR2 sequences are GTSNPN and SVGIG (reference sequence). The CDR3 has 13 amino acids. The junction had 3 bases not matched to a gene; V was cut back by 5 bases and J by 4 bases. CDR3 nucleotides: TGTGCCTGGGGGGGACAGGGAAATCAGCCCCAGCATTTT. Protein: CAWGGQGNQPQHF.

The J gene is TRBJ1-5, the V gene TRBV14; 7 bases line up with TRBD1. This CDR3 has 14 amino acids. Germline V gene sequence: CDR1 SGHDN, CDR2 FVKESK. Trimming cost V 5 bases and J 5 bases; bases outside gene matches: 6. This chain's CDR3 is CASSLSQGDQPQHF. CDR3 nucleotides: TGTGCCAGCAGCTTATCCCAGGGGGATCAGCCCCAGCATTTT.

CDR3 amino acids: CASSVSSRGQGNTIYF. The CDR3 DNA is TGTGCCAGCAGCGTTTCGAGTAGGGGGCAGGGAAACACCATATATTTT. This rearrangement joins TRBV7-8 to TRBJ1-3; 7 bases align to TRBD1. Per the germline V gene, CDR1 is SGHVS and CDR2 is FQNEAQ. The V gene end was trimmed by 5 bases and the J gene end by 4 bases; junction bases not matched to a gene: 11. The CDR3 has 16 residues.

This chain joins TRBV7-3 and TRBJ1-2; the D gene is possibly TRBD1 (6 bases). The V gene lost 1 base and the J gene lost 8 bases, with 17 bases spanning the gap. CDR1 SGHTA and CDR2 FQGTGA come from the germline V gene. The CDR3 is made up of 15 amino acids. The CDR3 sequence: CASSLSFGPGEGYTF. CDR3 coding DNA: TGTGCCAGCAGCTTAAGTTTTGGGCCAGGGGAAGGCTACACCTTC. The full variable domain, in which reference TRBV7-3 and TRBJ1-2 provide the parts outside the CDR3, is GAGVSQTPSNKVTEKGKYVELRCDPISGHTALYWYRQSLGQGPEFLIYFQGTGAADDSGLPNDRFFAVRPEGSVSTLKIQRTERGDSAVYLCASSLSFGPGEGYTFGSGTRLTVV.

The gene calls are TRBV18 and TRBJ1-1, with 10 bases lining up with TRBD1. CDR3 size: 14 residues. From germline, CDR1 is KGHSH and CDR2 LQKENI. The V segment lost 5 bases and the J segment 3 bases; nucleotides outside the gene matches: 3. The CDR3 sequence is CASSFGTGDTEAFF. For the CDR3, the DNA is TGTGCCAGCTCATTCGGGACAGGGGACACTGAAGCTTTCTTT.

The chain links TRBV5-1 to TRBJ1-4, with D possibly matching TRBD1 (6 bases). CDR1 is SGHRS, CDR2 YFSETQ, per germline. CDR3 length: 17 residues. Trimming removed 4 bases from V and 6 bases from J, with 22 bases in between. The CDR3: CASSPGTRAPNHEKLFF. The DNA of the CDR3 is TGCGCCAGCAGCCCCGGGACAAGGGCCCCTAACCATGAAAAACTGTTTTTT.

The CDR3 region is CARHRKLTDTQYF. The CDR3 DNA reads TGTGCCAGGCACAGAAAGCTCACAGATACGCAGTATTTT. The chain joins TRBV19 to TRBJ2-3; no definite D call. This CDR3 spans 13 amino acids. Trimming stripped 9 bases from V and 2 bases from J, with 12 bases between. Germline assignment: CDR1 LNHDA and CDR2 SQIVND (reference sequence). Together with reference TRBV19 and TRBJ2-3, the CDR3 gives the full variable domain: DGGITQSPKYLFRKEGQNVTLSCEQNLNHDAMYWYRQDPGQGLRLIYYSQIVNDFQKGDIAEGYSVSREKKESFPLTVTSAQKNPTAFYLCARHRKLTDTQYFGPGTRLTVL.

The J gene is TRBJ2-5, the V gene TRBV2; D unclear. V lost 4 bases, J lost 2 bases, and 11 bases lay in between. The CDR3 is 14 residues long. Germline V lookup: CDR1 SNHLY, CDR2 FYNNEI. Here the CDR3 DNA reads TGTGCCAGCAGTGCTAATTCGAAACAAGAGACCCAGTACTTC. It codes for CASSANSKQETQYF.

The chain combines TRBV7-9 with TRBJ2-2; D gene unclear. This CDR3 comprises 14 residues. V gave up 2 bases and J gave up 3 bases, with 7 bases separating them. Germline V CDR1 and CDR2: SEHNR, FQNEAQ (reference sequence). CDR3 sequence: CASSLLGYTGELFF. The CDR3 region has the DNA TGTGCCAGCAGCTTATTGGGCTACACCGGGGAGCTGTTTTTT.

The CDR3 nucleotides are TGTGCCAGCAGCGCAGCTAGCGACCTAATGGACATTCAGTACTTC. Translating gives CASSAASDLMDIQYF. This chain links TRBV6-4 with TRBJ2-4, with D possibly TRBD2 on 6 matching bases. Germline V CDR1 and CDR2: MRHNA, SNTAGT. The CDR3 runs to 15 residues. Trimming pared 6 bases from V and 8 bases from J, leaving 20 bases between.

The CDR3 here is CASRPGTSISYGYTF. DNA of the CDR3: TGTGCCAGCAGACCGGGGACATCGATAAGCTATGGCTACACCTTC. This chain connects TRBV6-6 to TRBJ1-2; TRBD1 might be the D (6 bases). Germline V gene data show CDR1 as MNHNY and CDR2 as SVGAGI (reference sequence). Trimming removed 6 bases at V and 4 bases at J, with 18 bases between. This CDR3 has 15 amino acids.

The chain is built from TRBV28 and TRBJ2-3; TRBD2 aligns across 7 bases. The CDR3 loop spans 13 amino acids. V shed 7 bases, J shed 3 bases, and the junction held 4 bases outside the gene matches. Germline lookup yields CDR1 MDHEN and CDR2 SYDVKM. The CDR3 nucleotides read TGTGCCAGCAAAGTGGGGGGGACAGATACGCAGTATTTT. Amino acid sequence: CASKVGGTDTQYF.

The table lists this clone with a few counts. The gene calls are TRBV7-9 and TRBJ2-3; 16 bases map to TRBD2. Germline trimming cut 4 bases from V and 1 base from J; bases unmatched to any gene: 5. Germline V gene data show CDR1 as SEHNR and CDR2 as FQNEAQ (reference sequence). The CDR3 is 18 amino acids. The CDR3 DNA reads as TGTGCCAGCAGCTCGGGACTAGCGGGGGGGCTTGGCACAGATACGCAGTATTTT. It specifies CASSSGLAGGLGTDTQYF.

This chain links TRBV7-8 with TRBJ1-4; TRBD1 matches at 7 bases. Germline V gene lookup returns CDR1 SGHVS and CDR2 FQNEAQ. V was pared by 6 bases and J by 3 bases, with 4 bases of the junction left unmatched. This CDR3 has 14 amino acids. As DNA, the CDR3 is TGTGCCAGCAGACTAACAGGGGCTAATGAAAAACTGTTTTTT. Protein sequence: CASRLTGANEKLFF.

The V call is TRBV9, the J call TRBJ1-1, with D unclear. Trimming shortened V by 3 bases and J by 1 base, and 10 bases separated the two germline ends. CDR3 length: 14 residues. Germline values: CDR1 SGDLS, CDR2 YYNGEE. CDR3 DNA: TGTGCCAGCAGCGGTCAGGTGGGGAACACTGAAGCTTTCTTT. It yields the protein CASSGQVGNTEAFF. Full variable domain (rest looked up from reference TRBV9 and TRBJ1-1): DSGVTQTPKHLITATGQRVTLRCSPRSGDLSVYWYQQSLDQGLQFLIQYYNGEERAKGNILERFSAQQFPDLHSELNLSSLELGDSALYFCASSGQVGNTEAFFGQGTRLTVV.